These 32 T cell receptor beta chains came from one sample sequenced in a study of cytotoxic CD8 clonotypes in ibrutinib-treated CLL. Clones were sequenced by immunoSEQ multiplex PCR, and TCRdb holds only the in-frame ones, with some missing. The table lists nearly 300,000 clones, around 69% of them singletons. The sample was PBMCs, taken at disease progression, from a patient treated with ibrutinib. Receptors were obtained from a human donor with chronic lymphocytic leukemia.

This clone was counted between two and nine times. CDR3 amino acids: CASSQDYEQPAYEQYF. The DNA for the CDR3 is TGCGCCAGCAGCCAAGATTACGAACAACCCGCCTACGAGCAGTACTTC. The chain employs TRBV4-1 and TRBJ2-7; unclear D gene. Looked up from germline, CDR1 is MGHRA and CDR2 is YSYEKL. The germline V and J ends were trimmed by 0 bases and 2 bases, with 14 bases remaining between them. There are 16 residues in the CDR3.

This clone was seen just once. The chain is built from TRBV5-1 and TRBJ2-1; the D is unclear. Trimming took 0 bases from V and 0 from J, leaving 13 bases between them. Germline assignment: CDR1 SGHRS and CDR2 YFSETQ. The CDR3 totals 17 residues. The CDR3 region has the DNA TGCGCCAGCAGCTTGGTCTGGGCCAGCAGCTCCTACAATGAGCAGTTCTTC. Translated, it gives CASSLVWASSSYNEQFF.

This clone came up once. This sequence joins TRBV6-5 and TRBJ1-5, with D possibly matching TRBD1 (5 bases). Germline values: CDR1 MNHEY, CDR2 SVGAGI. The CDR3 loop spans 13 amino acids. Deletions cut 5 bases from V and 6 bases from J, with 11 bases between. The CDR3, as DNA: TGTGCCAGCAGTGAGGGGTCCGGTCAGCCCCAGCATTTT. It encodes CASSEGSGQPQHF.

The CDR3 sequence: CASSQASGASTDTQYF. The CDR3, as DNA: TGCGCCAGCAGCCAAGCGAGCGGGGCTAGCACAGATACGCAGTATTTT. The chain links TRBV4-1 to TRBJ2-3; 7 bases match TRBD2. V was pared by 1 base and J by 0 bases, with 4 bases of the junction left unmatched. The CDR3 length is 16 residues. Germline CDR1 reads MGHRA; CDR2 reads YSYEKL.

The rearrangement joins TRBV18 to TRBJ1-1; D may be TRBD1 (5 bases). Trimming left V 2 bases short and J 3 bases short, with 13 bases between. CDR1 is KGHSH, CDR2 LQKENI, per germline. The CDR3 has 15 residues. The CDR3 region is CASSPRQGGDTEAFF. In DNA form, the CDR3 reads TGTGCCAGCTCACCAAGGCAGGGAGGGGACACTGAAGCTTTCTTT.

V usage is TRBV18 and J usage is TRBJ2-7, with D possibly TRBD2 on 5 matching bases. CDR3 length equals 14 residues. V was trimmed by 1 base and J by 5 bases, leaving 12 bases between them. Germline V gene lookup returns CDR1 KGHSH and CDR2 LQKENI. The CDR3 nucleotides read TGTGCCAGCTCACCACTGTCTATCGGGGACGAGCAGTACTTC. This gives the protein CASSPLSIGDEQYF.

The gene calls are TRBV7-6 and TRBJ2-3; D unclear. Germline loops: CDR1 SGHVS, CDR2 FNYEAQ. CDR3 length: 16 residues. The V end was cut by 1 base, the J end by 2 bases, with 13 bases between. DNA of the CDR3: TGTGCCAGCAGCTTAGGAGTAGCCGTACCCACAGATACGCAGTATTTT. This codes for CASSLGVAVPTDTQYF.

The J gene is TRBJ2-7, the V gene TRBV6-1, with D perhaps TRBD1 (5 bases). Germline-derived CDR1 and CDR2 are MNHNS and SASEGT. The V and J ends lost 10 bases and 2 bases respectively, with 15 bases between them. The CDR3 length is 13 residues. CDR3 loop: CATCREGPYEQYF. The CDR3 nucleotides read TGTGCCACGTGCAGGGAAGGCCCCTACGAGCAGTACTTC.

The chain has TRBV29-1 and TRBJ2-7; weak D call: TRBD1 (5 bases). V was shortened by 6 bases and J by 5 bases, with 14 bases between the two germline ends. The CDR3 has 12 amino acids. CDR1 SQVTM and CDR2 ANQGSEA come from the germline V gene. The CDR3 coding sequence is TGCAGCGTCCCCTCAGGGCAGCACGAGCAGTACTTC. It is translated as CSVPSGQHEQYF.

The chain is built from TRBV6-6 and TRBJ2-3; 12 bases agree with TRBD1. The ends lost 1 base at V and 5 bases at J; junction bases unmatched: 4. Germline V gene data show CDR1 as MNHNY and CDR2 as SVGAGI (reference sequence). This CDR3 region has 16 residues. The CDR3 DNA is TGTGCCAGCAGTTACTGGGGGACAGGGGGCGAAGATACGCAGTATTTT. Amino acid sequence: CASSYWGTGGEDTQYF.

V usage is TRBV4-1 and J usage is TRBJ2-5, with 8 bases identical to TRBD1. V lost 0 bases and J lost 2; bases outside the gene matches: 2. The CDR3 is 15 amino acids. Looked up from germline, CDR1 is MGHRA and CDR2 is YSYEKL. The CDR3 DNA reads as TGCGCCAGCAGCCAAGACGGGACAGGACAAGAGACCCAGTACTTC. Its protein product is CASSQDGTGQETQYF.

The rearrangement uses TRBV5-6 and TRBJ2-7; D uncertain. The germline V and J ends were trimmed by 0 bases and 2 bases, with 9 bases remaining between them. Germline values: CDR1 SGHDT, CDR2 YYEEEE. There are 14 residues in the CDR3. As DNA, the CDR3 is TGTGCCAGCAGCTTGGGGAAGGGTGCCTACGAGCAGTACTTC. It yields the protein CASSLGKGAYEQYF.

The chain employs TRBV5-6 and TRBJ1-5; tentatively, D is TRBD1 (5 bases). V lost 4 bases to trimming and J lost 4 bases, with 15 bases between them. Germline V CDR1 and CDR2: SGHDT, YYEEEE. The CDR3 covers 15 residues. This CDR3 is CASSPGPNSNQPQHF. CDR3 DNA: TGTGCCAGCAGCCCGGGACCAAATTCGAATCAGCCCCAGCATTTT.

Written as DNA, the CDR3 is TGTGCCACCAGCGAGGGGACAGGGACATCCTACGAGCAGTACTTC. This encodes CATSEGTGTSYEQYF. The chain recombines TRBV15 with TRBJ2-7; 9 bases are shared with TRBD1. V lost 5 bases and J lost 1; bases outside the gene matches: 6. Germline CDR1 LNHNV, CDR2 YYDKDF (reference sequence). The CDR3 totals 15 residues.

This chain links TRBV19 with TRBJ1-2; D might be TRBD1 (6 bases). Trimming took 0 bases from V and 8 from J, leaving 16 bases between them. CDR3 length: 15 amino acids. Germline CDR1 and CDR2: LNHDA and SQIVND (reference sequence). The CDR3 bases are TGTGCCAGTAGTATAGATAGGAGTGGACAGATCGGCTACACCTTC. It codes for CASSIDRSGQIGYTF.

The rearrangement links TRBV7-9 to TRBJ2-7; 7 bases fit TRBD1. The CDR3 is made up of 14 amino acids. The V gene's germline CDR1 is SEHNR and CDR2 FQNEAQ (reference sequence). Trimming removed 5 bases from V and 3 bases from J; junction bases left unmatched: 7. The CDR3 sequence: CASSRDRAIYEQYF. The CDR3, as DNA: TGTGCCAGCAGCCGCGACAGGGCCATCTACGAGCAGTACTTC.

The genes are TRBV7-9 and TRBJ2-5; the match to TRBD1 covers 7 bases. CDR3 size: 16 residues. Germline loops: CDR1 SEHNR, CDR2 FQNEAQ (reference sequence). V shed 3 bases, J shed 5 bases, and the junction held 12 bases outside the gene matches. In DNA form, the CDR3 reads TGTGCCAGCAGCTTGGGCGCACATACAGGGGAGGAGACCCAGTACTTC. Its translation: CASSLGAHTGEETQYF. Using reference TRBV7-9 and TRBJ2-5 for the parts outside the CDR3, the full variable domain is DTGVSQNPRHKITKRGQNVTFRCDPISEHNRLYWYRQTLGQGPEFLTYFQNEAQLEKSRLLSDRFSAERPKGSFSTLEIQRTEQGDSAMYLCASSLGAHTGEETQYFGPGTRLLVL.

V usage is TRBV5-1 and J usage is TRBJ1-1; D is uncertain. This CDR3 comprises 17 residues. Between the trimmed V and J ends, which lost 1 base and 4 bases, there was a span of 20 bases. Looked up from germline, CDR1 is SGHRS and CDR2 is YFSETQ. The CDR3 here is CASSLTASGYRSTEAFF. The CDR3 region has the DNA TGCGCCAGCAGCTTGACCGCATCGGGGTATCGTTCCACTGAAGCTTTCTTT.

This clone turned up a few times. CDR3 protein: CASSRQGRDVYEQYF. CDR3 in DNA: TGTGCCAGCAGTCGACAGGGACGAGATGTCTACGAGCAGTACTTC. The rearrangement links TRBV27 to TRBJ2-7; TRBD1 matches at 7 bases. J lost 3 bases, V lost 5 bases, and 10 bases had no gene match. CDR3 length: 15 residues. From germline, CDR1 is MNHEY and CDR2 SMNVEV (reference sequence).

This rearrangement joins TRBV5-1 to TRBJ1-2; D is unclear. V gave up 0 bases and J gave up 2 bases, with 17 bases separating them. Germline lookup yields CDR1 SGHRS and CDR2 YFSETQ. The CDR3 loop spans 17 amino acids. The CDR3 coding sequence is TGCGCCAGCAGCTTGGCCTTCAGGCAGGTCAACAACTATGGCTACACCTTC. This gives the protein CASSLAFRQVNNYGYTF.

This clone was seen only a few times. The junction departs from germline at one end; a sequencing error may be responsible. The chain combines TRBV2 with TRBJ2-2, with D possibly matching TRBD2 (5 bases). The germline V gene has CDR1 SNHLY and CDR2 FYNNEI. The length of the CDR3 is 12 residues. CDR3 nucleotide sequence: TGTGCCAGCACCTCTTGGACCGGGGAGTTGTTTTTT. This gives the protein CASTSWTGELFF.

The J gene is TRBJ2-3, the V gene TRBV11-2; the D is unclear. Trimming pared 5 bases from V and 2 bases from J, leaving 8 bases between. Germline lookup yields CDR1 SGHAT and CDR2 FQNNGV. The CDR3 extends over 13 amino acids. CDR3 residues: CASSPGNTDTQYF. CDR3 sequence (DNA): TGTGCCAGCAGCCCCGGCAACACAGATACGCAGTATTTT.

The V call is TRBV4-1, the J call TRBJ1-2; 10 positions agree with TRBD1. Germline CDR1 and CDR2: MGHRA and YSYEKL. The CDR3 spans 15 residues. V shed 1 base and J 7 bases; nucleotides not matched to a gene: 6. The CDR3 sequence: CASSQGDRGSSGYTF. For the CDR3, the DNA is TGCGCCAGCAGCCAAGGGGACAGGGGCAGTAGTGGCTACACCTTC.

The chain is built from TRBV2 and TRBJ2-7; D not resolved. CDR1 SNHLY and CDR2 FYNNEI come from the germline V gene. The CDR3 extends over 15 amino acids. V lost 3 bases, J lost 2 bases, and 14 bases lay in between. In nucleotides, the CDR3 is TGTGCCAGCAGTGAGTTACTAAGAATAACCTACGAGCAGTACTTC. Its translation is CASSELLRITYEQYF.

The V call is TRBV25-1, the J call TRBJ2-7; the D is unclear. The CDR3 runs to 14 residues. Per germline, CDR1 MGHDK and CDR2 SYGVNS. V was cut by 6 bases and J by 3 bases, with 15 bases left in between. CDR3 sequence: CASSAPRWNYEQYF. The CDR3, as DNA: TGTGCCAGCAGCGCCCCACGCTGGAACTACGAGCAGTACTTC.

The J gene is TRBJ1-5, the V gene TRBV4-1, with 8 bases aligning to TRBD1. The CDR3 length is 16 residues. Per germline, CDR1 MGHRA and CDR2 YSYEKL. Trimming cost V 0 bases and J 2 bases; bases outside gene matches: 3. CDR3 coding DNA: TGCGCCAGCAGCCAAGACAGGGGGCAAGGCAATCAGCCCCAGCATTTT. Protein sequence: CASSQDRGQGNQPQHF.

The J gene is TRBJ1-4, the V gene TRBV7-9, with D possibly TRBD1 on 5 matching bases. The CDR3 extends over 14 amino acids. Per the germline V gene, CDR1 is SEHNR and CDR2 is FQNEAQ (reference sequence). V dropped 3 bases and J dropped 6 bases, with 11 bases sitting between them. The chain's CDR3 is CASSFTGRDEKLFF. The CDR3 DNA sequence: TGTGCCAGCAGCTTTACAGGACGGGATGAAAAACTGTTTTTT.

This rearrangement joins TRBV6-5 to TRBJ1-2; D remains unclear. V lost 5 bases and J lost 1, with 11 bases in between. The CDR3 has 14 residues. In germline, CDR1 is MNHEY, CDR2 SVGAGI. The CDR3 DNA reads TGTGCCAGCAGTCCTTTGACACTTAACTATGGCTACACCTTC. Its translation is CASSPLTLNYGYTF.

The J gene is TRBJ2-1, the V gene TRBV9, with TRBD2 matching over 10 bases. In germline, CDR1 is SGDLS, CDR2 YYNGEE. There are 15 residues in the CDR3. J lost 7 bases, V lost 0 bases, and 4 bases had no gene match. CDR3 region: CASSVAPTSGNEQFF. For the CDR3, the DNA is TGTGCCAGCAGCGTAGCCCCGACTAGCGGGAATGAGCAGTTCTTC.

V gene TRBV5-4 combines with J gene TRBJ1-2, with D perhaps matching TRBD1 (6 bases). V was clipped by 4 bases and J by 0 bases, with 22 bases between them. The CDR3 has 18 amino acids. Looked up from germline, CDR1 is SGHNT and CDR2 is YYREEE (reference sequence). The CDR3 region has the DNA TGTGCCAGCAGCACCCACAGGGCTAATACCCTTACTAACTATGGCTACACCTTC. Residues: CASSTHRANTLTNYGYTF.

The chain carries TRBV11-2 and TRBJ1-4; D is ambiguous. The CDR3 consists of 14 residues. Germline loops: CDR1 SGHAT, CDR2 FQNNGV. V shed 0 bases and J shed 10 bases, with 12 bases lying between them. This CDR3 is CASSLDLSGGKLFF. The CDR3 DNA is TGTGCCAGCAGCTTAGATTTGAGTGGTGGAAAACTGTTTTTT. Variable domain in full (rest from reference TRBV11-2 and TRBJ1-4): EAGVAQSPRYKIIEKRQSVAFWCNPISGHATLYWYQQILGQGPKLLIQFQNNGVVDDSQLPKDRFSAERLKGVDSTLKIQPAKLEDSAVYLCASSLDLSGGKLFFGSGTQLSVL.

V and J are TRBV7-8 and TRBJ2-1, with 13 bases identical to TRBD2. CDR1 is SGHVS and CDR2 is FQNEAQ in the germline V gene. After removal of 3 bases from V and 4 bases from J, the junction contained 6 bases not matched to a gene. The CDR3 contains 17 residues. CDR3 coding DNA: TGTGCCAGCAGCTTCACAAGACTAGCGGGGGGTTACAATGAGCAGTTCTTC. Protein product: CASSFTRLAGGYNEQFF.